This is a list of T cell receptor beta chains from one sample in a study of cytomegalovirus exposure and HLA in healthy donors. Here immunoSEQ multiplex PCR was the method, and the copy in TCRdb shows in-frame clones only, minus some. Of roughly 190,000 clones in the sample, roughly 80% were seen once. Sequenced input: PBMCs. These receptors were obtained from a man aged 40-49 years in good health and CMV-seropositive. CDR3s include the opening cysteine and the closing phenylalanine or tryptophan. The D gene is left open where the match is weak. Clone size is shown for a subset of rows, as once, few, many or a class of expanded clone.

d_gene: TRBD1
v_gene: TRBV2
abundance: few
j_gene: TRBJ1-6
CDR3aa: CASRRDSTSPLHF
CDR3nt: TGTGCCAGCAGGCGGGACAGTACTTCACCCCTCCACTTT

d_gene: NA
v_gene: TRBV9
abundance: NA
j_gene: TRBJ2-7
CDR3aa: CASSPLTGYEQYF
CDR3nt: TGTGCCAGCAGCCCCCTAACGGGTTACGAGCAGTACTTC

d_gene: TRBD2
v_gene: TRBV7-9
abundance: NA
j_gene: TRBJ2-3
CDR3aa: CASSSLAGSTDTQYF
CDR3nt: TGTGCCAGCAGCTCACTAGCGGGGAGCACAGATACGCAGTATTTT

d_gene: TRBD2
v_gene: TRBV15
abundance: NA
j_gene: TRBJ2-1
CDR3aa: CATKTRAGTYNEQFF
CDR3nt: TGTGCCACCAAAACCCGAGCGGGGACCTACAATGAGCAGTTCTTC

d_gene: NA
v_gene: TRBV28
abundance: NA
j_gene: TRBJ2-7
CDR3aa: CASSPHFEQYF
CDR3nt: TGTGCCAGCAGTCCCCACTTCGAGCAGTACTTC

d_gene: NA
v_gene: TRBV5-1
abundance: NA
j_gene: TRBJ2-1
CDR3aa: CASSLAILPGHNEQFF
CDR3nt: TGCGCCAGCAGCTTGGCCATACTACCTGGCCACAATGAGCAGTTCTTC

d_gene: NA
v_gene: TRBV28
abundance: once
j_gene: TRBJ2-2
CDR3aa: CASSNTGGRPNTGELFF
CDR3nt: TGTGCCAGCAGCAACACCGGGGGGCGGCCGAACACCGGGGAGCTGTTTTTT

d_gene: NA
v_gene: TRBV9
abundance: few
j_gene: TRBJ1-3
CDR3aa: CASSVAGSGNTIYF
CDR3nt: TGTGCCAGCAGCGTAGCGGGCTCTGGAAACACCATATATTTT

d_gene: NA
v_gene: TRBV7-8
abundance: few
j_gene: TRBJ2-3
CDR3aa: CASSLEASTDTQYF
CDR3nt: TGTGCCAGCAGCTTAGAAGCAAGCACAGATACGCAGTATTTT

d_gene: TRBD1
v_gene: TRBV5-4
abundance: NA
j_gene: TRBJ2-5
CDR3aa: CASTWGDRGPETQYF
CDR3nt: TGTGCCAGCACCTGGGGGGACAGGGGGCCCGAGACCCAGTACTTC

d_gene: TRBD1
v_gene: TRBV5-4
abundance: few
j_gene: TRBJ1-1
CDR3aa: CASSRTGQLTEAFF
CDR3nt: TGTGCCAGCAGCCGAACGGGACAGTTAACTGAAGCTTTCTTT

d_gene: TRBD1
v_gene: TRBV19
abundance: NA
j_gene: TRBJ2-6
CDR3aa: CASNPRDRGAGANVLTF
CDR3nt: TGTGCCAGTAACCCCCGGGACAGGGGAGCTGGGGCCAACGTCCTGACTTTC

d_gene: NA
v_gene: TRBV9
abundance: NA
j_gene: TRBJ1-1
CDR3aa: CASSVGPNTEAFF
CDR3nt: TGTGCCAGCAGCGTGGGCCCTAACACTGAAGCTTTCTTT

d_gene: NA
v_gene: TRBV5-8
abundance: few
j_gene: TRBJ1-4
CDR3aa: CASSSMTVEKLFF
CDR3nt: TGTGCCAGCAGCTCGATGACAGTGGAAAAACTGTTTTTT

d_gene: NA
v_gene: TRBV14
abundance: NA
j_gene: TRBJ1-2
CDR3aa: CASSLTHEYGYTF
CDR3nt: TGTGCCAGCAGCCTAACGCACGAGTATGGCTACACCTTC

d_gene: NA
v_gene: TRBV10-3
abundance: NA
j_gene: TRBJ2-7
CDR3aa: CAISESTGHEQYF
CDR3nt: TGTGCCATCAGTGAGTCAACAGGCCACGAGCAGTACTTC

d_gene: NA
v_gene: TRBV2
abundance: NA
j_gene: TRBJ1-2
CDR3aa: CASSSGTNLYGYTF
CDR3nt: TGTGCCAGCAGTTCCGGGACAAACCTCTATGGCTACACCTTC

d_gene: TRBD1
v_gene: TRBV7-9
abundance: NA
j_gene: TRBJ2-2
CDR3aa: CASSSRTGPGAGELFF
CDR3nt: TGTGCCAGCAGCTCCCGGACAGGGCCAGGGGCCGGGGAGCTGTTTTTT

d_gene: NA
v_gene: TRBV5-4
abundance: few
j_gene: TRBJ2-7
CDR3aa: CASSLPDSSYEQYF
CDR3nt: TGTGCCAGCAGCTTGCCCGATAGCTCCTACGAGCAGTACTTC

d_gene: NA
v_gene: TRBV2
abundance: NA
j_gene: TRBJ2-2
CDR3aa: CASSDPGYTGELFF
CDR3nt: TGTGCCAGCAGTGACCCCGGTTACACCGGGGAGCTGTTTTTT

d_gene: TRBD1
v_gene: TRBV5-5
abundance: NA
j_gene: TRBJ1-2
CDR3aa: CASSGRDRVPSGYTF
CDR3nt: TGTGCCAGCAGCGGGCGAGACAGGGTTCCCAGTGGCTACACCTTC

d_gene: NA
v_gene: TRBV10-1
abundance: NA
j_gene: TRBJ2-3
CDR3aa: CASSDGQISTDTQYF
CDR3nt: TGCGCCAGCAGCGATGGACAGATCAGCACAGATACGCAGTATTTT

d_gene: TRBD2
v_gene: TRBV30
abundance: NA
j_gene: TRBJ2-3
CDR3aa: CAWSRISGGKSPQYF
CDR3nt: TGTGCCTGGAGTAGGATTAGCGGGGGGAAGAGCCCGCAGTATTTT

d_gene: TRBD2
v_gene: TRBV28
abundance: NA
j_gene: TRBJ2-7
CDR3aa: CASSSASGLSYEQYF
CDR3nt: TGTGCCAGCAGTTCAGCTAGCGGGCTCAGCTACGAGCAGTACTTC

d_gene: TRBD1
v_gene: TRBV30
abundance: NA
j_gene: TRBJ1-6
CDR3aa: CAWCVGGQGGSPLHF
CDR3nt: TGTGCCTGGTGCGTCGGCGGACAGGGTGGGTCACCCCTCCACTTT

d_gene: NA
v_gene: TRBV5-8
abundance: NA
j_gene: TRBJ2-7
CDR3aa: CASSLVPRGYYEQYF
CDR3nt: TGTGCCAGCAGCTTGGTCCCCAGGGGCTACTACGAGCAGTACTTC